Presented here are 11 T cell receptor beta chains from one specimen sequenced in a study of a mutant IDH1 vaccine in newly diagnosed glioma. These receptors' antigens are unknown. Some clones are missing from TCRdb's copy, which holds only in-frame ones; the method was immunoSEQ multiplex PCR. Here the sample spans about 52,000 clones, about 91% being singletons. Time point meaning: week 11, during vaccination. The investigators gave 300 ug of mutant IDH1 20-mer peptide in each vaccine dose, together with topical imiquimod. The material was PBMCs, obtained from a glioma patient whose treatment included an IDH1 peptide vaccine. These receptors were obtained from a man aged 45-60 years with glioma.

The CDR3 region is CASSLAPDRGDYGYTF. The CDR3 nucleotides read TGCGCCAGCAGCCTCGCGCCCGACAGGGGGGACTATGGCTACACCTTC. V is TRBV5-1 and J is TRBJ1-2, with 9 bases lining up with TRBD1. V dropped 4 bases and J dropped 3; count of bases not matched to a gene: 10. Germline values: CDR1 SGHRS, CDR2 YFSETQ. The CDR3 loop spans 16 amino acids.

V gene TRBV30 combines with J gene TRBJ1-3, with D perhaps matching TRBD1 (5 bases). Trimming pared 7 bases from V and 2 bases from J, leaving 12 bases between. The germline V gene encodes CDR1 GTSNPN and CDR2 SVGIG (reference sequence). The CDR3 runs to 13 residues. As DNA, the CDR3 is TGTGCCTCCCCCGGGACTCCTGGAAACACCATATATTTT. This gives the protein CASPGTPGNTIYF.

This chain connects TRBV7-9 to TRBJ2-7; 10 bases match TRBD1. This CDR3 has 12 residues. Germline values: CDR1 SEHNR, CDR2 FQNEAQ (reference sequence). J was trimmed by 12 bases and V by 5 bases; bases with no gene match: 7. The chain's CDR3 is CASSLGQGRTYF. Written as DNA, the CDR3 is TGTGCCAGCAGCCTGGGACAGGGGAGGACGTACTTC. The variable domain in full, with the rest retrieved from reference TRBV7-9 and TRBJ2-7, is DTGVSQNPRHKITKRGQNVTFRCDPISEHNRLYWYRQTLGQGPEFLTYFQNEAQLEKSRLLSDRFSAERPKGSFSTLEIQRTEQGDSAMYLCASSLGQGRTYFGPGTRLTVT.

The V gene is TRBV2, the J gene TRBJ2-7; 8 bases match TRBD1. V lost 6 bases and J lost 4; bases outside the gene matches: 8. The CDR3 totals 14 residues. Germline V lookup: CDR1 SNHLY, CDR2 FYNNEI. The CDR3 DNA is TGTGCCAGCAGGGAGCTACAGGGGGAGTACGAGCAGTACTTC. This translates into CASRELQGEYEQYF. Variable domain in full (rest from reference TRBV2 and TRBJ2-7): EPEVTQTPSHQVTQMGQEVILRCVPISNHLYFYWYRQILGQKVEFLVSFYNNEISEKSEIFDDQFSVERPDGSNFTLKIRSTKLEDSAMYFCASRELQGEYEQYFGPGTRLTVT.

V gene TRBV5-6 combines with J gene TRBJ1-4; D gene unclear. The CDR3 covers 13 residues. Trimming left V 0 bases short and J 5 bases short, with 5 bases between. Germline assignment: CDR1 SGHDT and CDR2 YYEEEE. In DNA, the CDR3 is TGTGCCAGCAGCTTGGGCCCGAATGAAAAACTGTTTTTT. Protein product: CASSLGPNEKLFF. The full variable domain, with the rest looked up from reference TRBV5-6 and TRBJ1-4, is DAGVTQSPTHLIKTRGQQVTLRCSPKSGHDTVSWYQQALGQGPQFIFQYYEEEERQRGNFPDRFSGHQFPNYSSELNVNALLLGDSALYLCASSLGPNEKLFFGSGTQLSVL.

The V and J genes are TRBV7-8 and TRBJ2-3; unclear D gene. This CDR3 contains 16 residues. Trimming took off 5 bases at V and 2 bases at J, with 17 bases between the two ends. Germline-derived CDR1 and CDR2 are SGHVS and FQNEAQ. This CDR3 is CASSHRAEGPTDTQYF. The CDR3, as DNA: TGTGCCAGCAGCCACCGGGCTGAAGGGCCCACAGATACGCAGTATTTT.

The sample holds one count of this clone. The genes are TRBV28 and TRBJ2-1; TRBD2 agrees at 8 bases. In germline, CDR1 is MDHEN, CDR2 SYDVKM. V shed 7 bases and J 0 bases; nucleotides not matched to a gene: 11. CDR3 size: 17 residues. The CDR3 reads CASNGQLAGHSYNEQFF. For the CDR3, the DNA is TGTGCCAGCAATGGCCAGTTAGCGGGACACTCCTACAATGAGCAGTTCTTC.

J is TRBJ1-1 and V is TRBV5-1; D remains ambiguous. Trimming cost V 0 bases and J 0 bases, with 6 bases left between them. The CDR3 is 14 residues long. The germline V gene encodes CDR1 SGHRS and CDR2 YFSETQ. The DNA for the CDR3 is TGCGCCAGCAGCTTGGCGGGGATGAACACTGAAGCTTTCTTT. The encoded protein is CASSLAGMNTEAFF. The variable domain in full, completed from reference TRBV5-1 and TRBJ1-1, reads KAGVTQTPRYLIKTRGQQVTLSCSPISGHRSVSWYQQTPGQGLQFLFEYFSETQRNKGNFPGRFSGRQFSNSRSEMNVSTLELGDSALYLCASSLAGMNTEAFFGQGTRLTVV.

V and J are TRBV19 and TRBJ1-5; the match to TRBD1 covers 8 bases. Germline CDR1 LNHDA, CDR2 SQIVND (reference sequence). The CDR3 has 16 residues. V lost 7 bases and J lost 4; bases outside the gene matches: 12. The CDR3, as DNA: TGTGCCAGTAATCAACTAGGGACAGGCGGTAATCAGCCCCAGCATTTT. It codes for CASNQLGTGGNQPQHF.

The chain recombines TRBV4-3 with TRBJ2-3; the D gene is possibly TRBD2 (5 bases). Germline lookup yields CDR1 LGHNA and CDR2 YSLEER. V was trimmed by 1 base and J by 0 bases, leaving 20 bases between them. The CDR3 length is 19 residues. CDR3 DNA sequence: TGCGCCAGCAGCCAAGTAATTAGGCGATCCGGGGAAAGCACAGATACGCAGTATTTT. Amino acid sequence: CASSQVIRRSGESTDTQYF.

The chain is built from TRBV18 and TRBJ1-2, with 10 bases identical to TRBD1. The CDR3 is 15 amino acids. In germline, CDR1 is KGHSH, CDR2 LQKENI. V lost 4 bases and J lost 3; bases outside the gene matches: 5. This CDR3 reads CASSLDRGRDYGYTF. The CDR3 DNA follows: TGTGCCAGCTCACTAGACAGGGGGCGCGACTATGGCTACACCTTC.